Reported below is one T cell receptor (beta chain). The target antigen is unknown. The CDR3 is 14 residues long. V was shortened by 3 bases and J by 2 bases, with 9 bases between the two germline ends. In germline, CDR1 is LNHDA, CDR2 SQIVND (reference sequence). The data were obtained in a study of T cells in localized non-small cell lung cancer. Here immunoSEQ multiplex PCR was the method, and the copy in TCRdb shows in-frame clones only, minus some. The sample includes around 55,000 clones, around 87% of them seen just once. The study, taken as a whole, reports: Uninvolved adjacent lung, not tumor, had the highest T cell clonality. Because only a single region of the tumor was sequenced, heterogeneity remains possible. A median of around 60 of the top 100 tumor clones appeared in adjacent lung, which was paired and uninvolved. Higher T cell density in the blood was associated with longer overall survival, whereas higher adjacent-lung clonality associated with shorter survival.

The V and J genes are TRBV19 and TRBJ2-3, with D possibly being TRBD2 (6 bases). The material was PBMCs, obtained before any cancer treatment. This sequence originates from a female donor with stage II lung adenocarcinoma. The CDR3 loop is CASSIGRPTDTQYF. CDR3 sequence (DNA): TGTGCCAGTAGTATTGGGAGGCCCACAGATACGCAGTATTTT.